This T cell receptor beta chain was identified during a study of T cell repertoires in cytomegalovirus infection (dated by TCRdb to the late 2010s). As for the study more broadly: Donor HLA type was relevant to the analysis, as public TCR beta signatures indicated carriage of CMV infection together with the matching HLA type.

The reads were generated on an Illumina HiSeq 1500. Clones were called with MiXCR by TCRdb after fastp trimmed the public reads at Q25, and only in-frame beta chains were retained. CDR3 protein sequences are deduplicated, and each keeps its most common genes and DNA. Here the sample has about 600,000 distinct CDR3 sequences; roughly 26% occur a single time. The ten biggest clones cover less than 10% of the sample. Study-wide conclusions, independent of this receptor: In both this cohort and an independent approximately 400-donor cohort, the cumulative frequency of public TCR beta family members distinguished carriers of CMV infection plus the relevant HLA type. In the ex vivo response, HLA-C-restricted CMV-specific TCR beta clonotypes were dominant, and in two of eight donors the single most frequent clonotype came from this HLA-C-restricted group.

The V end loses 4 bases and the J end loses 8 bases, and a stretch of 12 bases separates them. The germline V gene sets CDR1 to MGHRA and CDR2 to YSYEKL. The CDR3 starts with the cysteine, ends with the phenylalanine, and has 13 residues. This entry keeps only the CDR3 DNA: 39 bases, framed from base 1. Concerning this clonotype: There is no known antigen for this receptor. This may be a read error: a much more frequent sequence differs by one nucleotide.

The sequencing sample was made of CD8+ T cells from PBMCs. Here the chain combines TRBV4-1 and TRBJ2-1; no D segment can be confidently identified. This TCR came from a human donor in good health (CMV status not recorded). Some clones in this sample may be carry-over from other donors' samples. The DNA sequence is as follows: TGCGCCAGCAGCCCCATACGATCGGATGAGCAGTTCTTC. Its protein reads: CASSPIRSDEQFF.